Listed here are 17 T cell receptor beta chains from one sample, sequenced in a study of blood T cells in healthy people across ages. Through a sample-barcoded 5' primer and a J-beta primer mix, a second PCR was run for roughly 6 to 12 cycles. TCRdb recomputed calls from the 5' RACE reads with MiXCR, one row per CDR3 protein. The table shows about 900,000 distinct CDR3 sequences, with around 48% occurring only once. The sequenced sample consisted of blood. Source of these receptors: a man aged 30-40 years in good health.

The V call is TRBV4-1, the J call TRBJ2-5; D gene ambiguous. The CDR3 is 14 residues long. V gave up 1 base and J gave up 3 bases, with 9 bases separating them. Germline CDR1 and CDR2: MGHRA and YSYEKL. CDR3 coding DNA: TGCGCCAGCAGCCAAGGAAGGGCTAAAGAGACCCAGTACTTC. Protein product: CASSQGRAKETQYF.

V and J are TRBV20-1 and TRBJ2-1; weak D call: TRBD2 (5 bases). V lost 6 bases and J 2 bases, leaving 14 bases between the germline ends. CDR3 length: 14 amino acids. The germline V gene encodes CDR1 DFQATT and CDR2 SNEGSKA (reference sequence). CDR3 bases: TGCAGTGCCTCACCTCGGGGTACCTACAATGAGCAGTTCTTC. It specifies CSASPRGTYNEQFF.

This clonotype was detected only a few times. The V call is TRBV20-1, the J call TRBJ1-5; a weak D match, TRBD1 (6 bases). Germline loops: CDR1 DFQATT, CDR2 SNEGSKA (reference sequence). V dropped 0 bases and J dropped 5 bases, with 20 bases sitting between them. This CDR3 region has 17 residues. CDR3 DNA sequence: TGCAGTGCTAGAGACCCTTTGCGAAGGACAGACGATCAGCCCCAGCATTTT. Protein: CSARDPLRRTDDQPQHF.

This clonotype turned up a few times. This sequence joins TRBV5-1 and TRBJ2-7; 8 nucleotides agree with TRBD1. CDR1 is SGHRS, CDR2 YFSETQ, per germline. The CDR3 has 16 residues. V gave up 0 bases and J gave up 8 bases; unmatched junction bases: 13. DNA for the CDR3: TGCGCCAGCAGCTTGGCTCCTTCCGGGACAGGTATCCAGCAGTACTTC. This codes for CASSLAPSGTGIQQYF.

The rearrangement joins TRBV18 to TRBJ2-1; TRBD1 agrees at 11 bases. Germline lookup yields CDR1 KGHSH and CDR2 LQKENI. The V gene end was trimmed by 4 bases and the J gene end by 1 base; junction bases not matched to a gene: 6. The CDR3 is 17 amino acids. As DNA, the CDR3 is TGTGCCAGCTCACAGAGGACAGGGGGCGGGTCCTACAATGAGCAGTTCTTC. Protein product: CASSQRTGGGSYNEQFF.

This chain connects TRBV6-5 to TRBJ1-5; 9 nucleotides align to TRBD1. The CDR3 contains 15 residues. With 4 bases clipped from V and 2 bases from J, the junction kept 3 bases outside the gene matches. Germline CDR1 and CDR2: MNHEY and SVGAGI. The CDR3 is CASSLRTGGNQPQHF. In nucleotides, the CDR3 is TGTGCCAGCAGTTTACGGACAGGGGGCAATCAGCCCCAGCATTTT.

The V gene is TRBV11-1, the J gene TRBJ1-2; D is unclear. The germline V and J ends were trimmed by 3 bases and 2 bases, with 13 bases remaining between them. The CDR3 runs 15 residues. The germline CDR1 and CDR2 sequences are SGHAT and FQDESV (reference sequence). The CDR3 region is CASSLSRGSNYGYTF. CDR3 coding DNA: TGTGCCAGCAGCTTGAGCCGGGGATCGAACTATGGCTACACCTTC. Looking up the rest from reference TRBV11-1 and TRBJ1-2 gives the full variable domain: EAEVAQSPRYKITEKSQAVAFWCDPISGHATLYWYRQILGQGPELLVQFQDESVVDDSQLPKDRFSAERLKGVDSTLKIQPAELGDSAMYLCASSLSRGSNYGYTFGSGTRLTVV.

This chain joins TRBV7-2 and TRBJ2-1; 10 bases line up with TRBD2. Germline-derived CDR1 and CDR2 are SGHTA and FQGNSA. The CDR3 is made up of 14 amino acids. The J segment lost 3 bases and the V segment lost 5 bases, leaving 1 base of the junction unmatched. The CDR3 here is CASSTSGDYNEQFF. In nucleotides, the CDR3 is TGTGCCAGCAGCACTAGCGGGGACTACAATGAGCAGTTCTTC.

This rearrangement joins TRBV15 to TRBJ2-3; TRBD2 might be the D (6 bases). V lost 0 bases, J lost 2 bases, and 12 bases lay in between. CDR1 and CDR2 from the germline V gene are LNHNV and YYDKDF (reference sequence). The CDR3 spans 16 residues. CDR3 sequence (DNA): TGTGCCACCAGCAGAGATCGGCGGGGAACCACAGATACGCAGTATTTT. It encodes CATSRDRRGTTDTQYF. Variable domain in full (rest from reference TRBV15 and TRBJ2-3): DAMVIQNPRYQVTQFGKPVTLSCSQTLNHNVMYWYQQKSSQAPKLLFHYYDKDFNNEADTPDNFQSRRPNTSFCFLDIRSPGLGDTAMYLCATSRDRRGTTDTQYFGPGTRLTVL.

CDR3 amino acids: CASSSYGEAGEQFF. The DNA for the CDR3 is TGTGCCAGCAGCTCGTACGGGGAAGCCGGTGAGCAGTTCTTC. This chain joins TRBV11-2 and TRBJ2-1; maybe TRBD2 (5 bases). This CDR3 contains 14 residues. With 4 bases removed from V and 9 bases from J, the gap between germline ends came to 16 bases. CDR1 and CDR2 (germline): SGHAT, FQNNGV.

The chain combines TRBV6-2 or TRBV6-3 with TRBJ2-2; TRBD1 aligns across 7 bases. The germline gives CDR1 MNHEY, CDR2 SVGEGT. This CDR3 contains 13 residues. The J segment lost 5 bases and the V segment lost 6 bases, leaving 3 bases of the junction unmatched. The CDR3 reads CASSRDRTGELFF. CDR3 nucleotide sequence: TGTGCCAGCAGCAGGGACAGAACCGGGGAGCTGTTTTTT.

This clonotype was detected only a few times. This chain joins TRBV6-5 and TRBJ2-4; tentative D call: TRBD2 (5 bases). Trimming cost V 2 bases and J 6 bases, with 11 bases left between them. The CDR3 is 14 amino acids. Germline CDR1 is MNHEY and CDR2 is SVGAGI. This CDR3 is CASSYRGLANIQYF. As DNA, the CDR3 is TGTGCCAGCAGTTACAGAGGGTTAGCAAACATTCAGTACTTC.

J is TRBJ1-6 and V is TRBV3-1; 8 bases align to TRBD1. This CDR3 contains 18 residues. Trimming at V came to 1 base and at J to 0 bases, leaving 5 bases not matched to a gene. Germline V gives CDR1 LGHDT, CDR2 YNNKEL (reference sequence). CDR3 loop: CASSQGIQGGSYNSPLHF. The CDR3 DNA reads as TGTGCCAGCAGCCAAGGGATACAGGGGGGCTCCTATAATTCACCCCTCCACTTT.

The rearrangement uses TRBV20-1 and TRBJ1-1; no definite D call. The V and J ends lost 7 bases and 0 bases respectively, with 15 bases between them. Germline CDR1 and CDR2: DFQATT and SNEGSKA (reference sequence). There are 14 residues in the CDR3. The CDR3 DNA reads TGCAGTGTTCAAGACGGGTTGATGAACACTGAAGCTTTCTTT. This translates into CSVQDGLMNTEAFF.

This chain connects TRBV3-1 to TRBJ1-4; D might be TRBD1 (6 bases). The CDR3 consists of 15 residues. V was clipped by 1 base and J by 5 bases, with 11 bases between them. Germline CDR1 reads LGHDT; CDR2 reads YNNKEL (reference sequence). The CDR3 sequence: CASSQGTARNEKLFF. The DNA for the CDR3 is TGTGCCAGCAGCCAAGGGACAGCTAGAAATGAAAAACTGTTTTTT.

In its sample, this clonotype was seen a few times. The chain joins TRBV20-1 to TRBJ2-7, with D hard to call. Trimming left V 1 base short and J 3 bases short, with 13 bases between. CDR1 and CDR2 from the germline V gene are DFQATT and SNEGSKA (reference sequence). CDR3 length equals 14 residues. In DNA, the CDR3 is TGCAGTGCTAGAGCCCTGTTGGACGGCTACGAGCAGTACTTC. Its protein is CSARALLDGYEQYF.

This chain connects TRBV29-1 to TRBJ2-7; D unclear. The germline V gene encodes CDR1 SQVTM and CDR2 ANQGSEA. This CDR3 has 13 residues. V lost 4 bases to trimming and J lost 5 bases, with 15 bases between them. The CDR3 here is CSVVPLGRHEQYF. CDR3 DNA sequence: TGCAGCGTTGTTCCCCTAGGAAGGCACGAGCAGTACTTC.